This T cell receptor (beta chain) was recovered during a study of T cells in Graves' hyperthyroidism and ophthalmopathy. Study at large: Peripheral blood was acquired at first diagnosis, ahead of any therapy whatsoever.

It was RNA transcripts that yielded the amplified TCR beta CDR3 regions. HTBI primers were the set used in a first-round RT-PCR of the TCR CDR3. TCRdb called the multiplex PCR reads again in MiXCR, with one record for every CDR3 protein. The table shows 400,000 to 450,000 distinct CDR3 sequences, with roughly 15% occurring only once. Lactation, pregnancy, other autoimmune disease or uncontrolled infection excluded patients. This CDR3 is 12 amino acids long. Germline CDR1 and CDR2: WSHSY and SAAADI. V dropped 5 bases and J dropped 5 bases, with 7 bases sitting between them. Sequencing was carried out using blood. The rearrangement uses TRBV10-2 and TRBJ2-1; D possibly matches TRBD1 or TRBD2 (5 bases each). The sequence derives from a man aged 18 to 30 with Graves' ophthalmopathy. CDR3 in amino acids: CASSRDHNEQFF. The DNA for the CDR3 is TGCGCCAGCAGTCGGGACCACAATGAGCAGTTCTTC.